The 5 T cell receptor beta chains reported below all come from one sample, sequenced in a study of T cell responses to AZD1222 COVID-19 vaccine. TCRdb keeps only in-frame clones here, not all; method: immunoSEQ multiplex PCR. This sample has about 180,000 clones, with about nine tenths found just once. The sample here was peripheral blood, taken 28 days after the second AZD1222 dose. The receptors here all came from an adult who received the AZD1222 COVID-19 vaccine.

The rearrangement uses TRBV11-3 and TRBJ2-6, with 10 bases matching TRBD1. Germline V CDR1 and CDR2: SGHNT, YENEEA. Trimming at V came to 2 bases and at J to 4 bases, leaving 5 bases not matched to a gene. This CDR3 contains 17 residues. Here the CDR3 reads CASSLRDRGSGANVLTF. DNA for the CDR3: TGTGCCAGCAGCTTAAGGGACAGGGGATCCGGGGCCAACGTCCTGACTTTC. The whole variable domain, filled in from reference TRBV11-3 and TRBJ2-6, reads EAGVVQSPRYKIIEKKQPVAFWCNPISGHNTLYWYLQNLGQGPELLIRYENEEAVDDSQLPKDRFSAERLKGVDSTLKIQPAELGDSAVYLCASSLRDRGSGANVLTFGAGSRLTVL.

This clone was detected only a few times. The V gene is TRBV20-1, the J gene TRBJ2-7; 8 bases agree with TRBD2. Losses at the gene ends were 6 bases for V and 6 bases for J; bases not matched to a gene: 4. Germline CDR1 and CDR2: DFQATT and SNEGSKA (reference sequence). This CDR3 comprises 11 residues. DNA for the CDR3: TGCAGTGCCCCTACTAGCGGCGAGCAGTACTTC. This codes for CSAPTSGEQYF.

The chain joins TRBV25-1 to TRBJ1-1; D gene ambiguous. The CDR3 has 14 amino acids. Trimming shortened V by 3 bases and J by 0 bases, and 8 bases separated the two germline ends. CDR1 MGHDK and CDR2 SYGVNS come from the germline V gene. CDR3 DNA: TGTGCCAGCAGTGATGGGTTTATGAACACTGAAGCTTTCTTT. It yields the protein CASSDGFMNTEAFF.

The chain is built from TRBV5-1 and TRBJ1-4; D ambiguous. Germline V lookup: CDR1 SGHRS, CDR2 YFSETQ. V was cut by 7 bases and J by 13 bases, with 29 bases left in between. The CDR3 consists of 16 residues. This chain's CDR3 is CASQWGSSSPLEGLFF. DNA of the CDR3: TGCGCCAGCCAGTGGGGTTCTTCCTCACCCCTCGAGGGACTGTTTTTT. The whole variable domain, filled in from reference TRBV5-1 and TRBJ1-4, reads KAGVTQTPRYLIKTRGQQVTLSCSPISGHRSVSWYQQTPGQGLQFLFEYFSETQRNKGNFPGRFSGRQFSNSRSEMNVSTLELGDSALYLCASQWGSSSPLEGLFFGSGTQLSVL.

The chain carries TRBV5-1 and TRBJ2-7; TRBD2 might be the D (5 bases). Germline CDR1 SGHRS, CDR2 YFSETQ. The V end lost 1 base, the J end lost 7 bases, and 12 bases lay between the germline ends. The CDR3 covers 13 residues. CDR3 nucleotides: TGCGCCAGCAGCTTGCAGCGGTCAGGTGAGCAGTACTTC. Residues: CASSLQRSGEQYF.